A single TCR beta chain is shown here with its context. As yet, its antigen is unknown. Trimming took 6 bases from V and 2 from J, leaving 12 bases between them. There are 14 residues in the CDR3. CDR1 and CDR2 (germline): LNHDA, SQIVND (reference sequence). The assay was immunoSEQ multiplex PCR, and TCRdb's table has in-frame clones only and misses some. The sample has approximately 83,000 clones, about nine tenths seen once. The record originates from a study of T cell responses to AZD1222 COVID-19 vaccine. Points from the study as a whole: Scientists sampled the repertoires only once the peak T cell response had passed. Baseline seropositivity occurred in only a handful of AZD1222 recipients. The span of vaccine-associated CD4 TCRs extended across spike, with dominance at 160-218 and 743-854. Nearly half of spike-specific TCRs reportedly go after variant regions that carry no mutations.

The TCR originated in an adult in good health. This chain joins TRBV19 and TRBJ2-3; the D gene is possibly TRBD2 (6 bases). Sample: peripheral blood, taken on day 0 of MenACWY control vaccination. The CDR3 protein is CASRPRDFTDTQYF. The DNA for the CDR3 is TGTGCCAGTAGACCCCGGGACTTCACAGATACGCAGTATTTT.